These T cell receptor beta chains were read from a single sample in a study of identical twins. Each CDR3 protein is one row after TCRdb ran MiXCR on the 5' RACE reads. The sample contains about 890,000 distinct CDR3 sequences, about 12% of which appear only once. In addition, the sample was reused for a study of yellow fever vaccine responses in identical twins.

Sequencing was carried out using PBMCs. The receptors come from a woman aged 18 to 35 in good health. CDR3s include the opening cysteine and the closing phenylalanine or tryptophan. A D gene is named only where the DNA matches it firmly. Size is omitted from some rows. Given values are once, few, many or a class for expanded clones.

clone_size: few; d_call: -; j_call: TRBJ2-5; v_call: TRBV25-1; cdr3_aa: CASSEMGGPGRQETQYF; cdr3_nt: TGTGCCAGCAGTGAAATGGGGGGCCCCGGGCGGCAAGAGACCCAGTACTTC
clone_size: -; d_call: -; j_call: TRBJ2-1; v_call: TRBV2; cdr3_aa: CASEPQHNEQFF; cdr3_nt: TGTGCCAGTGAGCCCCAGCACAATGAGCAGTTCTTC
clone_size: -; d_call: TRBD1; j_call: TRBJ2-7; v_call: TRBV29-1; cdr3_aa: CSVVGILDRGTYEQYF; cdr3_nt: TGCAGCGTTGTGGGTATATTGGACAGGGGCACCTACGAGCAGTACTTC
clone_size: few; d_call: -; j_call: TRBJ2-4; v_call: TRBV10-3; cdr3_aa: CASSQSAWPASAKNIQYF; cdr3_nt: TGTGCCAGCAGTCAGTCCGCTTGGCCGGCTAGCGCCAAAAACATTCAGTACTTC
clone_size: few; d_call: -; j_call: TRBJ1-6; v_call: TRBV7-9; cdr3_aa: CASSWGERSPLHF; cdr3_nt: TGTGCCAGCAGCTGGGGAGAGCGATCACCCCTCCACTTT
clone_size: few; d_call: -; j_call: TRBJ2-3; v_call: TRBV14; cdr3_aa: CASSGRREWSTDTQYF; cdr3_nt: TGTGCCAGCAGCGGAAGACGGGAGTGGAGCACAGATACGCAGTATTTT
clone_size: -; d_call: -; j_call: TRBJ2-7; v_call: TRBV10-2; cdr3_aa: CASSDGGVPYEQYF; cdr3_nt: TGCGCCAGCAGTGACGGCGGAGTCCCCTACGAGCAGTACTTC
clone_size: -; d_call: -; j_call: TRBJ2-3; v_call: TRBV29-1; cdr3_aa: CSVPGAVGGDTQYF; cdr3_nt: TGCAGCGTTCCCGGTGCCGTCGGTGGAGATACGCAGTATTTT
clone_size: -; d_call: TRBD2; j_call: TRBJ2-7; v_call: TRBV7-9; cdr3_aa: CASSSPGGSGSYEQYF; cdr3_nt: TGTGCCAGCAGCTCCCCCGGCGGGAGCGGATCCTACGAGCAGTACTTC
clone_size: few; d_call: TRBD1; j_call: TRBJ2-4; v_call: TRBV11-2; cdr3_aa: CASSIGQGDIQYF; cdr3_nt: TGTGCCAGCAGCATCGGACAGGGGGACATTCAGTACTTC